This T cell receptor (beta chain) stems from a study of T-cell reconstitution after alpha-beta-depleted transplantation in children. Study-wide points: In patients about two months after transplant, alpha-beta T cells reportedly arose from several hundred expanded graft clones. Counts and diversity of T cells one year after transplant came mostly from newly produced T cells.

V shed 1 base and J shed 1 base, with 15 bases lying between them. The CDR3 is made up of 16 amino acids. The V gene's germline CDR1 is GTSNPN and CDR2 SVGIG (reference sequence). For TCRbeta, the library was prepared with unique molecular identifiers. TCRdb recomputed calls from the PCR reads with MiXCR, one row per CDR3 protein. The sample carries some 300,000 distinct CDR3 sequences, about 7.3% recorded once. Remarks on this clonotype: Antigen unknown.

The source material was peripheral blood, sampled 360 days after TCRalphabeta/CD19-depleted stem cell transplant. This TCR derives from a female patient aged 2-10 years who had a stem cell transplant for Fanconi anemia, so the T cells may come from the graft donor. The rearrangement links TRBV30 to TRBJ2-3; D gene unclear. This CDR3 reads CAWSAGPTRGTDTQYF. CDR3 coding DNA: TGTGCCTGGAGTGCCGGGCCTACCAGAGGCACAGATACGCAGTATTTT.